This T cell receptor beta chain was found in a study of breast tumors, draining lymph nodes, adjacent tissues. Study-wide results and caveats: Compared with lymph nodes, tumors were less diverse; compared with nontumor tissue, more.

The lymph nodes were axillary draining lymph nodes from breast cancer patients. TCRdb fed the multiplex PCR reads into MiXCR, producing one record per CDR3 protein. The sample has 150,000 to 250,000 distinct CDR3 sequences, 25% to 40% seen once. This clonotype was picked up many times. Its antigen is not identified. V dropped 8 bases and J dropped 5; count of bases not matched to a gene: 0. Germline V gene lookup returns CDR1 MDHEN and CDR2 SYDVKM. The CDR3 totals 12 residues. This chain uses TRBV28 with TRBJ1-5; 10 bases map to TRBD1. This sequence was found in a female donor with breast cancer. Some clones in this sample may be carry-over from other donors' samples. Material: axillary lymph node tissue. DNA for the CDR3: TGTGCCAGCGGGACAGGGGATCAGCCCCAGCATTTT. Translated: CASGTGDQPQHF.